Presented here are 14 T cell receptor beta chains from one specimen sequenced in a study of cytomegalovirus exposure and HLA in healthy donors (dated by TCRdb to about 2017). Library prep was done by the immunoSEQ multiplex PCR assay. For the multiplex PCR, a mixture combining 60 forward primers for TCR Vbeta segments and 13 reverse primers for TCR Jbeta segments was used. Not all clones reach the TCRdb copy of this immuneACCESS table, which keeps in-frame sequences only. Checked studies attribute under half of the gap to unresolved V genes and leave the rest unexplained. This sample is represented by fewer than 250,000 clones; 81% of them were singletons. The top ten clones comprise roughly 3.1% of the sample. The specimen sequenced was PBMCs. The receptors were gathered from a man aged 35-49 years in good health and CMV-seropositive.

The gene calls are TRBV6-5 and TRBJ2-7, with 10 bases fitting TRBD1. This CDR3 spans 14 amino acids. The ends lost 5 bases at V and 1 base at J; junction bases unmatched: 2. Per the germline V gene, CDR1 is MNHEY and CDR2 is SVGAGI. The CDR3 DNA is TGTGCCAGCAGTAGGACAGGGGGGTCCTACGAGCAGTACTTC. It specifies CASSRTGGSYEQYF.

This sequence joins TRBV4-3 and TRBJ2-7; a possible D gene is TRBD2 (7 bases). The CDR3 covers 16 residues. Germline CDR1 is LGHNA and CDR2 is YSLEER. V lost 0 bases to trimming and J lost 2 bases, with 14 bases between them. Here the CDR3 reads CASSQDSDGGPYEQYF. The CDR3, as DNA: TGCGCCAGCAGCCAAGATTCGGACGGGGGGCCCTACGAGCAGTACTTC.

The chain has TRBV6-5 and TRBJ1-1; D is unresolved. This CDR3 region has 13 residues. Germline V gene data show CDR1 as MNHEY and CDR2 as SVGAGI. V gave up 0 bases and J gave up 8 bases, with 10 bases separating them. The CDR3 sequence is CASSYSGVLEAFF. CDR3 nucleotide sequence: TGTGCCAGCAGTTACTCCGGGGTACTAGAAGCTTTCTTT.

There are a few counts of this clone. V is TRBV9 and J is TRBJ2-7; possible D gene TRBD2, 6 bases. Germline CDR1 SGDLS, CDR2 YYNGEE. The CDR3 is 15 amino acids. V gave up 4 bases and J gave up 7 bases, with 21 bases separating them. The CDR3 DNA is TGTGCCAGCAGCCCTACAACAGGACTACGCATGGAGCAGTACTTC. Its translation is CASSPTTGLRMEQYF. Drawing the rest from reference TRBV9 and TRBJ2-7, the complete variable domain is DSGVTQTPKHLITATGQRVTLRCSPRSGDLSVYWYQQSLDQGLQFLIQYYNGEERAKGNILERFSAQQFPDLHSELNLSSLELGDSALYFCASSPTTGLRMEQYFGPGTRLTVT.

The CDR3 coding sequence is TGTGCCAGCACTAGCGGGAGTGATGAGCAGTTCTTC. Amino acids: CASTSGSDEQFF. The V gene is TRBV28, the J gene TRBJ2-1; 10 bases are shared with TRBD2. After removal of 7 bases from V and 8 bases from J, the junction contained 2 bases not matched to a gene. Germline values: CDR1 MDHEN, CDR2 SYDVKM. The CDR3 extends over 12 amino acids. Full variable domain (missing parts from reference TRBV28 and TRBJ2-1): DVKVTQSSRYLVKRTGEKVFLECVQDMDHENMFWYRQDPGLGLRLIYFSYDVKMKEKGDIPEGYSVSREKKERFSLILESASTNQTSMYLCASTSGSDEQFFGPGTRLTVL.

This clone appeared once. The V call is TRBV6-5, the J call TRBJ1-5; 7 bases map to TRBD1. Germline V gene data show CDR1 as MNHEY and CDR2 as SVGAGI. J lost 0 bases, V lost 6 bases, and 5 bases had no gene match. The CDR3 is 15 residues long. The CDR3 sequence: CASRPRGNSNQPQHF. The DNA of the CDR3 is TGTGCCAGCAGGCCCAGGGGGAATAGCAATCAGCCCCAGCATTTT.

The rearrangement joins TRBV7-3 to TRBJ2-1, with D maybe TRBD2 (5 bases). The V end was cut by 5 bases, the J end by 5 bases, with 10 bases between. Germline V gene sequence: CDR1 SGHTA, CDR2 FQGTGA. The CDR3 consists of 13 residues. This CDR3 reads CASSLARDNEQFF. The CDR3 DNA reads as TGTGCCAGCAGCCTCGCGAGGGACAATGAGCAGTTCTTC. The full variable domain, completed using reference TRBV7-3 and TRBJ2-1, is GAGVSQTPSNKVTEKGKYVELRCDPISGHTALYWYRQSLGQGPEFLIYFQGTGAADDSGLPNDRFFAVRPEGSVSTLKIQRTERGDSAVYLCASSLARDNEQFFGPGTRLTVL.

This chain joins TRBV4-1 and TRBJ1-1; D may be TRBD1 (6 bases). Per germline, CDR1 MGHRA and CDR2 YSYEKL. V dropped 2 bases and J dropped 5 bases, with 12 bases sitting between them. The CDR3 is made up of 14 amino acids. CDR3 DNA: TGCGCCAGCAGCCAACGAGGGGGTGGGACTGAAGCTTTCTTT. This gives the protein CASSQRGGGTEAFF.

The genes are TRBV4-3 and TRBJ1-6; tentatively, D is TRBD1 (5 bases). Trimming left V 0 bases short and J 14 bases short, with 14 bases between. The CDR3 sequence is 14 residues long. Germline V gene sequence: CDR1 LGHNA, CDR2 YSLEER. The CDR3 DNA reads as TGCGCCAGCAGCCAAGAAGCACCCCAAGGGGCCCTCCACTTT. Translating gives CASSQEAPQGALHF.

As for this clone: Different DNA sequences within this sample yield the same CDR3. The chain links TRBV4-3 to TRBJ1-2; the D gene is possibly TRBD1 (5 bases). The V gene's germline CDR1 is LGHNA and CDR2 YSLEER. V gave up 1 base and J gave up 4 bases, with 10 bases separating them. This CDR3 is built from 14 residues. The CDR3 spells CASSQGQGGYGYTF. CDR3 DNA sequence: TGCGCCAGCAGCCAAGGGCAGGGAGGCTATGGCTACACCTTC.

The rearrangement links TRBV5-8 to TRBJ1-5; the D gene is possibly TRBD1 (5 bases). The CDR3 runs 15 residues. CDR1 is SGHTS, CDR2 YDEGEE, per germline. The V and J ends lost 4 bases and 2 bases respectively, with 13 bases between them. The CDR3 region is CASSPQPGRNQPQHF. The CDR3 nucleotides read TGTGCCAGCAGCCCGCAACCAGGGCGCAATCAGCCCCAGCATTTT.

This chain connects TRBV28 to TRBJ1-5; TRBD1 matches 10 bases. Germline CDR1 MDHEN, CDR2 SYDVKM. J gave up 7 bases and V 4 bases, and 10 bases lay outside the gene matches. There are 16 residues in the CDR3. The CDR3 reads CASSSGQGSLGQPQHF. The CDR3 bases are TGTGCCAGCAGTTCGGGACAGGGGTCTCTTGGGCAGCCCCAGCATTTT.

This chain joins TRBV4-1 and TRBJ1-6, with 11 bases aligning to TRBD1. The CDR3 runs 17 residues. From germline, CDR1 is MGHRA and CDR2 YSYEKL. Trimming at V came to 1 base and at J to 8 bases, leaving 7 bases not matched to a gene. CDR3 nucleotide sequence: TGCGCCAGCAGCCAAGCCGGGACAGGGGGATTCGATTCACCCCTCCACTTT. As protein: CASSQAGTGGFDSPLHF.

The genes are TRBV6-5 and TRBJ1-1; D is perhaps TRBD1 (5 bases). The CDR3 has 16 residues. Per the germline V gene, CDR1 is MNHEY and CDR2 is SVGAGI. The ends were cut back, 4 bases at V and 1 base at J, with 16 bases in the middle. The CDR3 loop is CASSSRPTATNTEAFF. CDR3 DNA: TGTGCCAGCAGTTCTCGCCCGACAGCTACGAACACTGAAGCTTTCTTT.